These T cell receptor beta chains were read from a single sample in a study of blood T cell repertoires in COVID-19. Libraries were prepared by immunoSEQ multiplex PCR; TCRdb keeps only in-frame clonotypes and omits some of them. The table lists 350,000 to 450,000 clones, 85% of them singletons. The sample taken for sequencing was peripheral blood. These receptors were taken from a woman younger than 30 with acute or convalescent COVID-19. CDR3s include the opening cysteine and the closing phenylalanine or tryptophan. A D gene is named only where the DNA matches it firmly. A clone size is listed for some rows: how often the clone was seen (once, few, many), or a class if it is expanded.

TRBJ1-6 TRBV30 once - TGTGCCTGGACCACGGACAGAAATTCACCCCTCCACTTT CAWTTDRNSPLHF
TRBJ1-3 TRBV12-3/TRBV12-4 - - TGTGCCAGCAGTTTAACCGCGGGAAACACCATATATTTT CASSLTAGNTIYF
TRBJ2-2 TRBV7-3 many TRBD2 TGTGCCAGCAGTTATAGCGGGACCGGGGAGCTGTTTTTT CASSYSGTGELFF
TRBJ1-5 TRBV24-1 - TRBD1 TGTGCCACCAGTGACAAGACAGGGGGCAATCAGCCCCAGCATTTT CATSDKTGGNQPQHF
TRBJ1-5 TRBV28 - - TGTGCCAGCAGCCCTCCTAATCTGCCCCAGCATTTT CASSPPNLPQHF
TRBJ2-5 TRBV5-4 many - TGTGCCAGCAGCTTGGTAGAGGAGACCCAGTACTTC CASSLVEETQYF
TRBJ2-3 TRBV3-1/TRBV3-2 - TRBD2 TGTGCCAGCAGCCAAGAAAGCGTTAGCGGGCCAAGCACAGATACGCAGTATTTT CASSQESVSGPSTDTQYF
TRBJ2-1 TRBV30 - TRBD1 TGTGCCTGGAGTCTAGAACGGACAGGGTGGGGCTATAAGCAGTTCTTC CAWSLERTGWGYKQFF
TRBJ1-1 TRBV7-3 - - TGTGCCAGCAGCTTACAGGGTGAAAAGACTGAAGCTTTCTTT CASSLQGEKTEAFF
TRBJ2-3 TRBV2 - TRBD2 TGTGCCAGCAGTGAAAGCCTCACGGAGCGGGAGAGCACAGATACGCAGTATTTT CASSESLTERESTDTQYF
TRBJ1-2 TRBV19 - TRBD1 TGTGCCAGTAGTATACGATATTCCGGGACAGGGGGTAGCGGCTACACCTTC CASSIRYSGTGGSGYTF
TRBJ2-7 TRBV7-9 few - TGTGCCAGCAGCCCCCGTTGGCAAGGGAGGAACGAGCAGTACTTC CASSPRWQGRNEQYF
TRBJ1-4 TRBV18 once - TGTGCCAGCTCACCAAGCAGGGAAGGAGAAAAACTGTTTTTT CASSPSREGEKLFF
TRBJ1-1 TRBV6-2/TRBV6-3 - - TGTGCCAGCAGTGTATACAGGGCCTTGAACACTGAAGCTTTCTTT CASSVYRALNTEAFF
TRBJ1-1 TRBV27 once - TGTGCCAGCAGTTCCCTTGGGGGGACGACTGAAGCTTTCTTT CASSSLGGTTEAFF